This section outlines one T cell receptor (beta chain) sequence together with its context. Its antigen is unknown. This sample is drawn from a study of Graves' ophthalmopathy and Graves' hyperthyroidism. Study at large: Blood was drawn at initial diagnosis, before any treatment. General study findings and limits: Most clonotypes expanded in thyroid above 0.001 frequency were present in blood too. Ophthalmopathy progression prediction by the model yielded a sensitivity of about 69% and a specificity of about 72%.

Other autoimmune diseases, uncontrolled infections, pregnancy or lactation ruled patients out of participation. CDR3 length equals 19 residues. Germline assignment: CDR1 SGHDT and CDR2 YYEEEE. Trimming at V came to 2 bases and at J to 2 bases, leaving 18 bases not matched to a gene. Scientists amplified the TCR beta CDR3 regions from RNA transcripts. HTBI-primed RT-PCR formed the first round, and a multiplex PCR formed the second. Via MiXCR, TCRdb re-called the multiplex PCR reads, giving one row per CDR3 protein. Here the sample spans roughly 160,000 distinct CDR3 sequences, roughly 36% being singletons.

The sample consisted of peripheral blood. This chain links TRBV5-6 with TRBJ2-7; 8 nucleotides line up with TRBD2. The TCR originated in a man between 25 and 39 years old with Graves' ophthalmopathy. CDR3 loop: CASSFRTVGRGREAYEQYF. In DNA form, the CDR3 reads TGTGCCAGCAGCTTTAGGACAGTTGGACGCGGGCGGGAGGCCTACGAGCAGTACTTC.